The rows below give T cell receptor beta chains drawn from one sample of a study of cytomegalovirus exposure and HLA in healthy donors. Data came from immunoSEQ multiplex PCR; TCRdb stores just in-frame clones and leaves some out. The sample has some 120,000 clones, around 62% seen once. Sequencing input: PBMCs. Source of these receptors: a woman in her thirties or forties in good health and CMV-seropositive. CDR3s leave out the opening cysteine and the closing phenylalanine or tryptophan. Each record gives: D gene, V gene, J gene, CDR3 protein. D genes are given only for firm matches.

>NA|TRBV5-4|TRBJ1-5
ASSLQGYQPQH
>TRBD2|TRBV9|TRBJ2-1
ASKGGGLVRGNEQF
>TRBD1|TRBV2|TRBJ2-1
ASRERQGVTYNEQF
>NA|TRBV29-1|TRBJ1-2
SVEEGAYGYT
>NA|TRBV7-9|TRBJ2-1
ASSLGGSGYNEQF
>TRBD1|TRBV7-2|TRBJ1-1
ASSRELTGIEAF
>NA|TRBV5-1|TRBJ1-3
ASSLKAREGVSSGNTIY
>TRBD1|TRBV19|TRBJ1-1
ASSGTGGRNTEAF
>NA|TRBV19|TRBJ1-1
ASSARGLNTEAF
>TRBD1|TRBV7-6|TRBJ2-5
ASSLTRTGGQETQY
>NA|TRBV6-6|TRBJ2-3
ASRTGGNGRPDTQY
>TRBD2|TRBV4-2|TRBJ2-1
ASSLQREGLNNEQF
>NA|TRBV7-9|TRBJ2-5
ASSLEVGRGTQY
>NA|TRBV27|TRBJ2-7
ASSSTDSRLVYEQY
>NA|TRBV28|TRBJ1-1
ASIMTLNTEAF
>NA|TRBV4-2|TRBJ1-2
ASSQIGGGYGYT
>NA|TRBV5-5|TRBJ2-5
ASSLGPASQETQY
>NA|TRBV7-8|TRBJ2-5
ASSYSPRTEQETQY
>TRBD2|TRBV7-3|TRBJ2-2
ASSLVGTSGSTGELF
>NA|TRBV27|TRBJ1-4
ASSFRGSTNEKLF
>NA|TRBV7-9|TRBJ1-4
ASSLAGMRVEEKLF
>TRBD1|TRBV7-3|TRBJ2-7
ASSRDRGEPQY
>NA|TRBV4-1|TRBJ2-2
ASSQVTGRVNTGELF
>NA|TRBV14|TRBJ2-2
ASSQQRDTGELF
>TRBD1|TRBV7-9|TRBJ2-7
ASSSKDREPYEQY
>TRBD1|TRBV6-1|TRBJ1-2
ASRDGQGYYGYT
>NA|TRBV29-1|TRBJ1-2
SVRRPDSFGDGYT
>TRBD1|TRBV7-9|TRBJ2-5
ASSAWTGESRETQY
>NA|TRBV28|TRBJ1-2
ASITGRGYGYT
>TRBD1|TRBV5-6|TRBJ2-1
ASSFSQGATEQF
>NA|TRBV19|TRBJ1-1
ASSHTDSPNTEAF
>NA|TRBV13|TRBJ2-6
ASRRVAGANVLT
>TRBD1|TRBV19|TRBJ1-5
ASNSRDRDQPQH
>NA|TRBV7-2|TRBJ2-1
ASSPGTRTGHEQF
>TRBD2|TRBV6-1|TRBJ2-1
ASRLAGEIYNEQF
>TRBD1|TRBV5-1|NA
ASRSGTGYEQY
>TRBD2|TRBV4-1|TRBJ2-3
ASSPSGLAGGGGDTQY
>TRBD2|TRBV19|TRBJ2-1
ASSTGLAVYNEQF
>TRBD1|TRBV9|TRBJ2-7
ASSPGRGTGDEQY
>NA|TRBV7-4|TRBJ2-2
ASSSPDRLLTCTGELF
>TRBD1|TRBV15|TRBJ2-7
ATSTDRSRAYEQY